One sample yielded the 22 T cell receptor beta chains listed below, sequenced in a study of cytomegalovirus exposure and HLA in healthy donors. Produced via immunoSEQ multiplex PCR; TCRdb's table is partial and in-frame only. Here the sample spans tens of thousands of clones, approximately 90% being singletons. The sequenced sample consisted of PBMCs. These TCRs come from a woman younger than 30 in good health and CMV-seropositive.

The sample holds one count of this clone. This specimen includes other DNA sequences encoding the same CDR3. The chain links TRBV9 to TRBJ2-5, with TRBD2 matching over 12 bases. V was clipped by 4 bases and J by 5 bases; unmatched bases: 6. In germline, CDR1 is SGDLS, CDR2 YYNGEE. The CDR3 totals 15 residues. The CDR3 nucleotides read TGTGCCAGCAGCCAGACTAGCGGGGGCGAGGAGACCCAGTACTTC. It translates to CASSQTSGGEETQYF.

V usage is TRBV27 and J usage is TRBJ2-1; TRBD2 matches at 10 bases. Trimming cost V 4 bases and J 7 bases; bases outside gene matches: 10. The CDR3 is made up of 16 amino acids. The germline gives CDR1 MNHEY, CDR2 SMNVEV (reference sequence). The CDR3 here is CASSYSGRAFGNEQFF. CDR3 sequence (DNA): TGTGCCAGCAGTTACAGCGGGAGGGCCTTTGGAAATGAGCAGTTCTTC.

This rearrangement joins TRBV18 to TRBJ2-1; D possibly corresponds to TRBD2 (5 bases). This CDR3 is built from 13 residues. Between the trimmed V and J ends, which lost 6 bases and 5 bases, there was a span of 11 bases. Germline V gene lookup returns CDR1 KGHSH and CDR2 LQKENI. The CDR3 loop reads CASSEGLNNEQFF. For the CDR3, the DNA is TGTGCCAGCTCCGAAGGACTCAACAATGAGCAGTTCTTC.

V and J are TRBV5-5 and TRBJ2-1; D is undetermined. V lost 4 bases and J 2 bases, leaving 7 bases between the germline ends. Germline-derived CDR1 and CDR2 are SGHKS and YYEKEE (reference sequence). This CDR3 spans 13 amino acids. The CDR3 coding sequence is TGTGCCAGCAGCCAGACACCCTACAATGAGCAGTTCTTC. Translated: CASSQTPYNEQFF.

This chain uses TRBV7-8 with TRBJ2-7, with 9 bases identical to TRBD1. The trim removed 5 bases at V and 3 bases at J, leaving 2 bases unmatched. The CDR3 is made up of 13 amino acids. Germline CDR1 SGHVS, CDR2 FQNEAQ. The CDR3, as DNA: TGTGCCAGCAGCGAGGACAGGGGCTACGAGCAGTACTTC. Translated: CASSEDRGYEQYF.

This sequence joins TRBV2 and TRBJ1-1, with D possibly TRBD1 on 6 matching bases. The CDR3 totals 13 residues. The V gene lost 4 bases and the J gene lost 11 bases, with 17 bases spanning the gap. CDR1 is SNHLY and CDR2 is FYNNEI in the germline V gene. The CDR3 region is CASSVGRQGSAFF. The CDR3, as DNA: TGTGCCAGCAGTGTTGGTCGCCAGGGGTCGGCTTTCTTT.

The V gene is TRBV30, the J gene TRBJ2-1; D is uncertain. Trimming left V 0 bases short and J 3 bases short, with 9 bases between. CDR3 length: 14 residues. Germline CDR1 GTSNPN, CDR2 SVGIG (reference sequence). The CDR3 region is CAWSVRTGYNEQFF. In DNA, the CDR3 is TGTGCCTGGAGTGTTAGAACGGGCTACAATGAGCAGTTCTTC.

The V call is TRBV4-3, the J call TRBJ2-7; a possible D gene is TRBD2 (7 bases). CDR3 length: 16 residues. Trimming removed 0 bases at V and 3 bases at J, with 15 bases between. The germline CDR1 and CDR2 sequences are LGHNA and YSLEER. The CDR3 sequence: CASSQDLGGGHYEQYF. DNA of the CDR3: TGCGCCAGCAGCCAAGACCTGGGGGGGGGCCACTACGAGCAGTACTTC.

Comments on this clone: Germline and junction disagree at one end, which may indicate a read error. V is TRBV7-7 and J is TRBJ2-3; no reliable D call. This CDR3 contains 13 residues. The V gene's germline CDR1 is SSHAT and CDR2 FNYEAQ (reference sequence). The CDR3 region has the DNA TGTGCTAGCAGCTTAAACTACCAGAATACGCAGTATTTT. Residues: CASSLNYQNTQYF. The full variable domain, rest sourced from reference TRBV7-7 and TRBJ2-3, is GAGVSQSPRYKVTKRGQDVTLRCDPISSHATLYWYQQALGQGPEFLTYFNYEAQPDKSGLPSDRFSAERPEGSISTLTIQRTEQRDSAMYRCASSLNYQNTQYFGPGTRLTVL.

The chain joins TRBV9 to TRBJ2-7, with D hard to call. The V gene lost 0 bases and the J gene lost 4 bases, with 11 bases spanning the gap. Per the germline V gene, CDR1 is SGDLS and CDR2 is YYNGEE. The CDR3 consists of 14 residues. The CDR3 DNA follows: TGTGCCAGCAGCGTAGGTATAATTGCGTACGAGCAGTACTTC. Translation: CASSVGIIAYEQYF.

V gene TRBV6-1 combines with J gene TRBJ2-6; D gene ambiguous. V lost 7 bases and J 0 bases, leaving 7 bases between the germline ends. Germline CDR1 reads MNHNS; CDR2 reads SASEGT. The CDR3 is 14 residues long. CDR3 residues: CASNSLSGANVLTF. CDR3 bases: TGTGCCAGCAATTCCCTCTCTGGGGCCAACGTCCTGACTTTC.

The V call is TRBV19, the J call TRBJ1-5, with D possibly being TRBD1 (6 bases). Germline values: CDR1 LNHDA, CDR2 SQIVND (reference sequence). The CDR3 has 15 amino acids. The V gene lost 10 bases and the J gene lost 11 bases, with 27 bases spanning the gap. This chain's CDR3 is CATSGTSLSMGAQHF. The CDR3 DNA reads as TGTGCCACGTCCGGGACATCCCTCTCGATGGGAGCCCAGCATTTT.

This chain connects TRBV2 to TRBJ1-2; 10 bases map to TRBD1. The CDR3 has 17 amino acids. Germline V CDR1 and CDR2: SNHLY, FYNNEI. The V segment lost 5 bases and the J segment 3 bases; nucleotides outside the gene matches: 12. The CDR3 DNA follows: TGTGCCAGCAGTCCGACATCCGCAGGGACAGGGGACTATGGCTACACCTTC. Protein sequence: CASSPTSAGTGDYGYTF.

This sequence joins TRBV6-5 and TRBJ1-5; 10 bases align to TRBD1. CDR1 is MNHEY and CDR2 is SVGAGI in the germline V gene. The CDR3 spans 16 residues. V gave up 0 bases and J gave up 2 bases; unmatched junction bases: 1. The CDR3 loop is CASSYSGTGGNQPQHF. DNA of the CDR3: TGTGCCAGCAGTTACTCCGGGACAGGGGGCAATCAGCCCCAGCATTTT.

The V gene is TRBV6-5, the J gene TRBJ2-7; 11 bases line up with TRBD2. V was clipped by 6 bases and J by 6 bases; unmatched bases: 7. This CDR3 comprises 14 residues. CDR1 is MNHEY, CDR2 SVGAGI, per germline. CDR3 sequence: CASRAGTSGFEQYF. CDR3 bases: TGTGCCAGCAGAGCCGGGACTAGCGGCTTCGAGCAGTACTTC.

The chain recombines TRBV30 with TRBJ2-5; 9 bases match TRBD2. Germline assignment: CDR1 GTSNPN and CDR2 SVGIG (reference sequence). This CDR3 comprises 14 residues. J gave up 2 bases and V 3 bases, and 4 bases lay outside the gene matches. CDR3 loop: CAWRTRGGQETQYF. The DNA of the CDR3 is TGTGCCTGGAGAACGCGGGGGGGACAAGAGACCCAGTACTTC.

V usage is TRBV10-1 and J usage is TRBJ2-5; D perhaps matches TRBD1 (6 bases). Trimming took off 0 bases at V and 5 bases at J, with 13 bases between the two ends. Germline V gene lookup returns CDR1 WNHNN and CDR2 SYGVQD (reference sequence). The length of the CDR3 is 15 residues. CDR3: CASSESPTGYETQYF. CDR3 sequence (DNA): TGCGCCAGCAGTGAGTCCCCGACAGGCTACGAGACCCAGTACTTC.

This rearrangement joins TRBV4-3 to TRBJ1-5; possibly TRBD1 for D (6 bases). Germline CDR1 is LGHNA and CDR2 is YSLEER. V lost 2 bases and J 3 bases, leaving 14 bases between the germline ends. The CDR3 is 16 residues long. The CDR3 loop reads CASSQSSQGYNQPQHF. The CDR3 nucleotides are TGCGCCAGCAGCCAATCAAGCCAGGGGTACAATCAGCCCCAGCATTTT.

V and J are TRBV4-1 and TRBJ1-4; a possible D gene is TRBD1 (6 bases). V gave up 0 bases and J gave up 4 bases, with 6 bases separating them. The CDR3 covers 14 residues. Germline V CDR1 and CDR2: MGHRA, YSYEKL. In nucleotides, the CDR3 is TGCGCCAGCAGCCAAGACAGGGGTAATGAAAAACTGTTTTTT. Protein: CASSQDRGNEKLFF.

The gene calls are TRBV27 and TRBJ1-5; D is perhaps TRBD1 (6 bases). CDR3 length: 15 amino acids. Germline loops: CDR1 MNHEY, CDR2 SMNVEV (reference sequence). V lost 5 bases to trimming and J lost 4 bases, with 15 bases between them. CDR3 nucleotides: TGTGCCAGCAGTGTCGACAGGTTGTCTAATCAGCCCCAGCATTTT. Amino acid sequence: CASSVDRLSNQPQHF.

The CDR3 region has the DNA TGTGCCATCACCGACAGACACACTAATGAAAAACTGTTTTTT. Amino acids: CAITDRHTNEKLFF. This chain uses TRBV6-1 with TRBJ1-4; TRBD1 might be the D (5 bases). The V end was cut by 10 bases, the J end by 2 bases, with 14 bases between. Per the germline V gene, CDR1 is MNHNS and CDR2 is SASEGT. The CDR3 consists of 14 residues.

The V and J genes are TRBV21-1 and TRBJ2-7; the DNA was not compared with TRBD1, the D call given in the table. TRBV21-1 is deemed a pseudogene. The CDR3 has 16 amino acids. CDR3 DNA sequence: TGTGCCAGCAGTCCCCGGGAGGGACAGGGGGCCTACGAGCAGTACTTC. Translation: CASSPREGQGAYEQYF.